This T cell receptor (beta chain) was sequenced during a study of T cell clonality in common variable immunodeficiency. Turning to this clone: Its target is unknown. The read halts 3 residues ahead of the CDR3 end, with the missing end drawn from the germline J gene.

Overall study results and limits: Fewer deletions and N-nucleotide insertions were reportedly seen in common variable immunodeficiency TCR beta sequences.

The table came from immunoSEQ multiplex PCR; TCRdb's copy has only in-frame clones and leaves some out. The counts give about 33,000 clones, none of them seen only once; 6% to 7.5% is held by the top ten. CDR3 length: 13 residues. Trimming removed 7 bases from V and 5 bases from J, with 14 bases in between. Germline-derived CDR1 and CDR2 are SNHLY and FYNNEI. CVID subjects were around 14 female and fewer than 35 male, aged about 8 to 65. CVID subjects were neither ill nor on immunomodulatory or immunosuppressive medication at sampling. The receptor's source is a human donor with common variable immunodeficiency. Sequencing was performed on peripheral blood mononuclear cells. V is TRBV2 and J is TRBJ2-5; D is ambiguous. The DNA read from the CDR3 is TGTGCCAGCAATCAGAACAGTGGGGAGACC. Translation gives CASNQNSGET. The whole CDR3 reads CASNQNSGETQYF.